This T cell receptor (beta chain) is from a study of T cell responses to AZD1222 COVID-19 vaccine. Study-wide results and limits: CD4 TCRs associated with vaccination spanned spike, dominating at 160-218 and 743-854. Nearly half of the spike-specific TCRs reportedly recognize variant regions that carry no mutations.

Generated by immunoSEQ multiplex PCR, the TCRdb table keeps only in-frame clones and is missing some. This table holds 100,000 to 150,000 clones, roughly 84% found once. The sample holds a few counts of this clone. Its antigen is as yet unknown. The V gene lost 0 bases and the J gene lost 9 bases, with 18 bases spanning the gap. The CDR3 has 15 amino acids. Germline V gives CDR1 SGHVS, CDR2 FQNEAQ. This TCR derives from an adult in good health. The material was peripheral blood, obtained on day 0 of AZD1222 vaccination. The genes are TRBV7-8 and TRBJ2-7, with D possibly being TRBD2 (6 bases). The CDR3 nucleotides are TGTGCCAGCAGCTTAGCGGGGGGTGCCGGCGATGGGCAGTACTTC. Protein product: CASSLAGGAGDGQYF.